These 26 T cell receptor beta chains share one sample of origin, sequenced in a study of blood T cells in healthy people across ages. A J-beta primer mix and a sample-barcoded 5' primer were used in a second PCR of roughly 6 to 12 cycles. TCRdb analysed the 5' RACE reads with MiXCR anew, one entry per CDR3 protein. The table includes roughly 1.7 million distinct CDR3 sequences, about 31% detected once. Sequenced sample: blood. These receptor sequences come from a woman between 25 and 40 years old in good health.

The chain uses TRBV6-6 and TRBJ1-4; unclear D gene. CDR3 size: 13 residues. Trimming cost V 4 bases and J 1 base, with 4 bases left between them. Germline V gene data show CDR1 as MNHNY and CDR2 as SVGAGI (reference sequence). The DNA for the CDR3 is TGTGCCAGCAGTTCGGGAACTAATGAAAAACTGTTTTTT. Its translation: CASSSGTNEKLFF.

This clonotype was seen at least ten times. The chain couples TRBV12-3 or TRBV12-4 to TRBJ2-5; 7 nucleotides line up with TRBD1. The CDR3 contains 14 residues. Unmatched junction bases numbered 9, after V lost 7 bases and J lost 4 bases. CDR3 nucleotides: TGTGCCAGCACTGGGGACAGCTTCGGAGAGACCCAGTACTTC. It yields the protein CASTGDSFGETQYF.

The rearrangement joins TRBV20-1 to TRBJ1-2; D is uncertain. Between the trimmed V and J ends, which lost 3 bases and 1 base, there was a span of 12 bases. Germline V gene data show CDR1 as DFQATT and CDR2 as SNEGSKA (reference sequence). This CDR3 has 14 residues. The CDR3 DNA is TGCAGTGCTAGTAGGATCGGAAATAACTATGGCTACACCTTC. Encoded protein: CSASRIGNNYGYTF.

This clonotype was detected many times. The chain employs TRBV25-1 and TRBJ2-1; 10 positions agree with TRBD1. The CDR3 consists of 16 residues. The V gene end was trimmed by 5 bases and the J gene end by 4 bases; junction bases not matched to a gene: 8. CDR1 and CDR2 (germline): MGHDK, SYGVNS. The CDR3 bases are TGTGCCAGCAGTAGATCCGGGACAGGGGTTTACAATGAGCAGTTCTTC. This translates into CASSRSGTGVYNEQFF. The whole variable domain, filled in from reference TRBV25-1 and TRBJ2-1, reads EADIYQTPRYLVIGTGKKITLECSQTMGHDKMYWYQQDPGMELHLIHYSYGVNSTEKGDLSSESTVSRIRTEHFPLTLESARPSHTSQYLCASSRSGTGVYNEQFFGPGTRLTVL.

The chain is built from TRBV15 and TRBJ2-1; 9 bases agree with TRBD2. V shed 4 bases, J shed 8 bases, and the junction held 9 bases outside the gene matches. Per the germline V gene, CDR1 is LNHNV and CDR2 is YYDKDF (reference sequence). CDR3 size: 15 residues. The CDR3 DNA reads TGTGCCACCAGCACCCGGTTAGCGGGAGATCATGAGCAGTTCTTC. Translated, it gives CATSTRLAGDHEQFF.

The J gene is TRBJ2-5, the V gene TRBV12-3 or TRBV12-4, with a tentative D call TRBD2 (5 bases). The CDR3 spans 15 residues. V dropped 2 bases and J dropped 11 bases, with 21 bases sitting between them. The CDR3 loop is CASSLSSTSCNEQYF. In DNA, the CDR3 is TGTGCCAGCAGTTTATCTAGCACCTCCTGCAATGAGCAGTACTTC.

This clonotype was observed at least ten times. The rearrangement joins TRBV4-2 to TRBJ2-7; maybe TRBD1 (5 bases). Trimming took off 2 bases at V and 2 bases at J, with 10 bases between the two ends. This CDR3 is 14 amino acids long. CDR1 is LGHNA, CDR2 YNFKEQ, per germline. The CDR3 reads CASSQLRGTYEQYF. In DNA, the CDR3 is TGTGCCAGCAGCCAACTTAGGGGAACCTACGAGCAGTACTTC.

The chain has TRBV19 and TRBJ1-1; 7 positions match TRBD1. The CDR3 is 15 residues long. V trimming: 5 bases; J trimming: 0 bases; junction bases outside the gene matches: 6. The V gene's germline CDR1 is LNHDA and CDR2 SQIVND (reference sequence). The CDR3, as DNA: TGTGCCAGTAGTGTCAGGGGGTCCTTGAACACTGAAGCTTTCTTT. Protein sequence: CASSVRGSLNTEAFF. The full variable domain, rest sourced from reference TRBV19 and TRBJ1-1, is DGGITQSPKYLFRKEGQNVTLSCEQNLNHDAMYWYRQDPGQGLRLIYYSQIVNDFQKGDIAEGYSVSREKKESFPLTVTSAQKNPTAFYLCASSVRGSLNTEAFFGQGTRLTVV.

As for this clonotype: One junction end does not reproduce the germline sequence, and a read error may be involved. The V gene is TRBV7-6, the J gene TRBJ1-2, with D maybe TRBD1 (5 bases). CDR3 length: 13 residues. Per germline, CDR1 SGHVS and CDR2 FNYEAQ. CDR3 sequence (DNA): TGTGCCAGCAGCTTCGGGACGGGTTATGGCCACACCTTC. Its translation: CASSFGTGYGHTF.

The V call is TRBV6-6, the J call TRBJ2-7; D remains unclear. Trimming took off 8 bases at V and 3 bases at J, with 11 bases between the two ends. The CDR3 runs to 12 residues. Germline values: CDR1 MNHNY, CDR2 SVGAGI (reference sequence). CDR3 sequence reads: CASYVISYEQYF. The CDR3 DNA reads as TGTGCCAGCTACGTAATCAGCTACGAGCAGTACTTC.

This chain links TRBV3-1 with TRBJ2-3; D uncertain. The CDR3 spans 15 residues. CDR1 LGHDT and CDR2 YNNKEL come from the germline V gene (reference sequence). V gave up 3 bases and J gave up 4 bases, with 14 bases separating them. Here the CDR3 reads CASSHDPAYPDTQYF. The CDR3, as DNA: TGTGCCAGCAGCCATGACCCCGCCTACCCAGATACGCAGTATTTT.

This clonotype occurred a few times. The chain has TRBV20-1 and TRBJ2-2, with a tentative D call TRBD1 (5 bases). CDR1 and CDR2 from the germline V gene are DFQATT and SNEGSKA (reference sequence). V lost 1 base, J lost 8 bases, and 14 bases lay in between. The CDR3 contains 14 residues. The CDR3 nucleotides are TGCAGTGCTAGAGGGCCAGGACATACGGGGGAGCTGTTTTTT. The encoded protein is CSARGPGHTGELFF.

This chain connects TRBV20-1 to TRBJ2-1, with D perhaps matching TRBD2 (5 bases). Trimming took off 5 bases at V and 1 base at J, with 12 bases between the two ends. The CDR3 runs to 14 residues. Germline CDR1 DFQATT, CDR2 SNEGSKA (reference sequence). The CDR3 loop is CSAPGFSSYNEQFF. The DNA of the CDR3 is TGCAGTGCTCCGGGATTCTCTTCCTACAATGAGCAGTTCTTC.

Only a few counts were recorded for this clonotype. A read error may produce the germline difference seen at one junction end. The chain employs TRBV3-1 and TRBJ2-3, with a tentative D call TRBD1 (6 bases). Per germline, CDR1 LGHDT and CDR2 YNNKEL (reference sequence). The CDR3 has 15 residues. DNA for the CDR3: TGTGCCAGCAGCCGTGGACAGATCCGCACAGATACGCAGTGTTTT. Translation: CASSRGQIRTDTQCF.

This clonotype showed up just a few times. V usage is TRBV2 and J usage is TRBJ1-2; 8 nucleotides match TRBD1. The CDR3 is 16 residues long. The V gene's germline CDR1 is SNHLY and CDR2 FYNNEI. The junction had 15 bases not matched to a gene; V was cut back by 6 bases and J by 6 bases. The CDR3 nucleotides read TGTGCCAGCAGCAAAGCTGGACAGGGCACGAGAGATGGCTACACCTTC. It encodes CASSKAGQGTRDGYTF.

This clonotype was seen only a few times. The chain uses TRBV12-3 or TRBV12-4 and TRBJ2-1; TRBD2 matches 8 bases. The CDR3 has 13 amino acids. With V trimmed by 2 bases and J by 9 bases, 3 bases remained unmatched. CDR3 residues: CASSLSLAGEQFF. Written as DNA, the CDR3 is TGTGCCAGCAGTTTAAGTCTAGCGGGTGAGCAGTTCTTC.

This clonotype occurred a few times. This sequence joins TRBV4-1 and TRBJ1-2; no reliable D call. The CDR3 contains 13 residues. CDR1 is MGHRA and CDR2 is YSYEKL in the germline V gene. Between the trimmed V and J ends, which lost 2 bases and 4 bases, there was a span of 8 bases. The chain's CDR3 is CASSQSQLYGYTF. The CDR3 nucleotides read TGCGCCAGCAGCCAATCCCAACTCTATGGCTACACCTTC.

This clonotype was seen a handful of times. The chain is built from TRBV20-1 and TRBJ2-7; D not certain. The CDR3 runs 14 residues. Germline CDR1 reads DFQATT; CDR2 reads SNEGSKA (reference sequence). The ends were cut back, 2 bases at V and 0 bases at J, with 11 bases in the middle. CDR3 nucleotide sequence: TGCAGTGCTAGACCCGCCAGGAGCTCCTACGAGCAGTACTTC. This translates into CSARPARSSYEQYF.

The rearrangement joins TRBV5-1 to TRBJ1-1, with a weak D call TRBD1 (6 bases). Per the germline V gene, CDR1 is SGHRS and CDR2 is YFSETQ. The CDR3 covers 15 residues. V was trimmed by 1 base and J by 2 bases, leaving 12 bases between them. The CDR3 DNA is TGCGCCAGCAGCTTGCAACAGGGCGAAAACACTGAAGCTTTCTTT. Translated, it gives CASSLQQGENTEAFF.

This chain joins TRBV20-1 and TRBJ1-2; 7 bases line up with TRBD1. The CDR3 contains 15 residues. V lost 3 bases and J lost 5; bases outside the gene matches: 12. Germline lookup yields CDR1 DFQATT and CDR2 SNEGSKA (reference sequence). Here the CDR3 DNA reads TGCAGTGCTAGGCCTCTTGACAGGGTGTCGTATGGCTACACCTTC. It codes for CSARPLDRVSYGYTF.

This clonotype was counted only a few times. This chain connects TRBV6-2 or TRBV6-3 to TRBJ2-7; D is possibly TRBD1 or TRBD2 (6 bases each). CDR1 is MNHEY and CDR2 is SVGEGT in the germline V gene. Trimming removed 2 bases from V and 0 bases from J, with 29 bases in between. The CDR3 is 21 residues long. The CDR3 protein is CASSYPPTGAFRASISYEQYF. DNA for the CDR3: TGTGCCAGCAGTTACCCACCAACGGGGGCTTTCAGGGCCTCTATCTCCTACGAGCAGTACTTC.

The chain links TRBV28 to TRBJ1-2; D might be TRBD1 (5 bases). V was pared by 3 bases and J by 2 bases, with 16 bases between. The CDR3 runs to 16 residues. CDR1 MDHEN and CDR2 SYDVKM come from the germline V gene. The CDR3 DNA sequence: TGTGCCAGCAGTTTTCTCTTCGGAGGGGAAAACTATGGCTACACCTTC. Its translation: CASSFLFGGENYGYTF.

Only a few counts were recorded for this clonotype. The chain has TRBV18 and TRBJ2-4, with D possibly TRBD1 on 6 matching bases. In germline, CDR1 is KGHSH, CDR2 LQKENI. Trimming shortened V by 0 bases and J by 2 bases, and 14 bases separated the two germline ends. The CDR3 has 17 residues. The DNA of the CDR3 is TGTGCCAGCTCACCACCGGGGGACAAGACCCCCAAAAACATTCAGTACTTC. It encodes CASSPPGDKTPKNIQYF.

The chain has TRBV7-9 and TRBJ2-7; no definite D call. This CDR3 has 15 amino acids. V gave up 5 bases and J gave up 5 bases, with 19 bases separating them. Germline V gene data show CDR1 as SEHNR and CDR2 as FQNEAQ (reference sequence). The CDR3 reads CASSAQGQLMNEQYF. CDR3 DNA sequence: TGTGCCAGCAGCGCTCAAGGGCAGCTCATGAACGAGCAGTACTTC.

With respect to this clonotype: This could be a read error, since a much larger clone is one nucleotide away. The chain employs TRBV11-2 and TRBJ1-1; no reliable D call. Germline V gene lookup returns CDR1 SGHAT and CDR2 FQNNGV. This CDR3 spans 13 amino acids. Trimming cost V 7 bases and J 1 base, with 10 bases left between them. Written as DNA, the CDR3 is TGTGCCAGCAACTACGCAACGAACACTGAAGCTTTCTTT. Translating gives CASNYATNTEAFF.

This clonotype turned up a few times. The V and J genes are TRBV7-8 and TRBJ2-3, with no clear D. V gave up 1 base and J gave up 6 bases, with 11 bases separating them. Germline values: CDR1 SGHVS, CDR2 FQNEAQ. The length of the CDR3 is 14 residues. The CDR3 DNA follows: TGTGCCAGCAGCTTAGACCTGGGCGCGGATACGCAGTATTTT. Translating it yields CASSLDLGADTQYF.